A selection of T cell receptor beta chains follows, all from one sample in a study of shared clonotypes between healthy human individuals. Sequenced by immunoSEQ multiplex PCR; TCRdb stores in-frame clones only, minus some. This sample carries over a million clones, roughly 74% of them seen once, and the ten largest clones take 0.55% to 0.7%. Sequencing used memory CD4+ T cells from PBMCs. Receptor source: a man aged 18 to 30 in good health. Some clones in this sample may be carry-over from other donors' samples. CDR3s include the opening cysteine and the closing phenylalanine or tryptophan. Fields, in order: clone size, J gene, V gene, D gene, CDR3 DNA, CDR3 protein. A D gene is named only where the DNA matches it firmly. Size tells how often a clone was seen (once, few, many) or the class of an expanded clone, and some rows leave it out.

clone_size: .; j_call: TRBJ2-1; v_call: TRBV28; d_call: .; cdr3_nt: TGTGCCAGCACCCCCGGCGGGCAGCATGGGGATGAGCAGTTCTTC; cdr3_aa: CASTPGGQHGDEQFF
clone_size: .; j_call: TRBJ1-1; v_call: TRBV6-1; d_call: TRBD1; cdr3_nt: TGTGCCAGCAGTGGGGACAGGGGGCAGGGCACTGAAGCTTTCTTT; cdr3_aa: CASSGDRGQGTEAFF
clone_size: .; j_call: TRBJ2-7; v_call: TRBV6-1; d_call: .; cdr3_nt: TGTGCCAGCAGTGAAGCGCCCATTATCTACGAGCAGTACTTC; cdr3_aa: CASSEAPIIYEQYF
clone_size: .; j_call: TRBJ2-7; v_call: TRBV7-8; d_call: TRBD2; cdr3_nt: TGTGCCAGCAGCTGGGGTCCTAGCGGGGGGACATTTTCCTACGAGCAGTACTTC; cdr3_aa: CASSWGPSGGTFSYEQYF
clone_size: .; j_call: TRBJ2-7; v_call: TRBV5-1; d_call: TRBD1; cdr3_nt: TGCGCCAGCAGCATGGGACAGGGGGACGAGCAGTACTTC; cdr3_aa: CASSMGQGDEQYF
clone_size: .; j_call: TRBJ2-3; v_call: TRBV7-2; d_call: .; cdr3_nt: TGTGCCAGCAGCTTAAGTGGGGCTAGTCCAGATACGCAGTATTTT; cdr3_aa: CASSLSGASPDTQYF
clone_size: many; j_call: TRBJ2-3; v_call: TRBV5-1; d_call: .; cdr3_nt: TGCGCCAGCAGCCTCCTCCCTATCACAGATACGCAGTATTTT; cdr3_aa: CASSLLPITDTQYF
clone_size: .; j_call: TRBJ2-2; v_call: TRBV28; d_call: .; cdr3_nt: TGTGCCAGCGCTACGGTGCGGGTGAACACCGGGGAGCTGTTTTTT; cdr3_aa: CASATVRVNTGELFF
clone_size: .; j_call: TRBJ2-1; v_call: TRBV11-3; d_call: TRBD2; cdr3_nt: TGTGCCAGCAGCCCCGGGACTAGCGGGAGGTACGATGAGCAGTTCTTC; cdr3_aa: CASSPGTSGRYDEQFF
clone_size: .; j_call: TRBJ2-6; v_call: TRBV5-4; d_call: TRBD1; cdr3_nt: TGTGCCAGCAGCCAAGGGACAGGCCGTCTCTTCGTCCTGACTTTC; cdr3_aa: CASSQGTGRLFVLTF
clone_size: .; j_call: TRBJ2-1; v_call: TRBV5-6; d_call: .; cdr3_nt: TGTGCCAGCAGCTTGGAGTTCGGGGGCGATGAGCAGTTCTTC; cdr3_aa: CASSLEFGGDEQFF
clone_size: .; j_call: TRBJ2-1; v_call: TRBV4-1; d_call: .; cdr3_nt: TGCGCCAGCAGCCAAGCTACAGGGACCGGGCAGTTCTTC; cdr3_aa: CASSQATGTGQFF
clone_size: once; j_call: TRBJ2-6; v_call: TRBV7-9; d_call: .; cdr3_nt: TGTGCCAGCAGCTTAATTGTCTCTGGGGCCAACGTCCTGACTTTC; cdr3_aa: CASSLIVSGANVLTF
clone_size: .; j_call: TRBJ2-7; v_call: TRBV5-1; d_call: .; cdr3_nt: TGCGCCAGCAGCTTGGTGGGGGCTGATTACGAGCAGTACTTC; cdr3_aa: CASSLVGADYEQYF